The 5 T cell receptor beta chains below were found in one sample sequenced in a study of response to subunit inactivated influenza vaccine. TCRdb re-called the RT-PCR reads with MiXCR, one entry per CDR3 protein. The sample has under 800,000 distinct CDR3 sequences, about 15% seen once; the top ten hold approximately 6.5%. Sequences were derived from PBMCs from blood, sampled 14 to 15 days before vaccination. These receptors came from a man over 45 who received an inactivated influenza vaccine.

This clonotype came up many times. This chain joins TRBV5-1 and TRBJ2-7; maybe TRBD1 (5 bases). The CDR3 runs 14 residues. Germline CDR1 and CDR2: SGHRS and YFSETQ. The V end was cut by 2 bases, the J end by 6 bases, with 15 bases between. The DNA of the CDR3 is TGCGCCAGCAGCTTCGCAGGGAAATCGGGCGAGCAGTACTTC. As protein: CASSFAGKSGEQYF.

This rearrangement joins TRBV15 to TRBJ2-1; 13 nucleotides match TRBD2. The CDR3 contains 16 residues. The V segment lost 9 bases and the J segment 6 bases; nucleotides outside the gene matches: 11. Germline-derived CDR1 and CDR2 are LNHNV and YYDKDF (reference sequence). CDR3: CATALAGGPLGNEQFF. The CDR3 DNA sequence: TGTGCCACGGCACTAGCGGGAGGGCCTTTAGGCAATGAGCAGTTCTTC.

This clonotype was picked up a small number of times. This rearrangement joins TRBV7-8 to TRBJ2-3; TRBD2 matches 7 bases. V was pared by 5 bases and J by 0 bases, with 8 bases of the junction left unmatched. The CDR3 is 16 residues long. Germline V lookup: CDR1 SGHVS, CDR2 FQNEAQ. The CDR3 coding sequence is TGTGCCAGCAGCCTACGGGACTACCCTAGCACAGATACGCAGTATTTT. It is translated as CASSLRDYPSTDTQYF.

Only a few counts were recorded for this clonotype. The rearrangement uses TRBV28 and TRBJ1-2; D unclear. The CDR3 runs 14 residues. Germline CDR1 and CDR2: MDHEN and SYDVKM. With 5 bases removed from V and 0 bases from J, the gap between germline ends came to 10 bases. The CDR3 protein is CASSRSEANYGYTF. The CDR3 DNA follows: TGTGCCAGCAGTCGTTCGGAGGCTAACTATGGCTACACCTTC.

This clonotype was recorded many times. The chain is built from TRBV5-1 and TRBJ1-2; no clear D. Per germline, CDR1 SGHRS and CDR2 YFSETQ. Trimming took 0 bases from V and 2 from J, leaving 5 bases between them. This CDR3 comprises 13 residues. DNA of the CDR3: TGCGCCAGCAGCTTGGAGGTGAACTATGGCTACACCTTC. It yields the protein CASSLEVNYGYTF.